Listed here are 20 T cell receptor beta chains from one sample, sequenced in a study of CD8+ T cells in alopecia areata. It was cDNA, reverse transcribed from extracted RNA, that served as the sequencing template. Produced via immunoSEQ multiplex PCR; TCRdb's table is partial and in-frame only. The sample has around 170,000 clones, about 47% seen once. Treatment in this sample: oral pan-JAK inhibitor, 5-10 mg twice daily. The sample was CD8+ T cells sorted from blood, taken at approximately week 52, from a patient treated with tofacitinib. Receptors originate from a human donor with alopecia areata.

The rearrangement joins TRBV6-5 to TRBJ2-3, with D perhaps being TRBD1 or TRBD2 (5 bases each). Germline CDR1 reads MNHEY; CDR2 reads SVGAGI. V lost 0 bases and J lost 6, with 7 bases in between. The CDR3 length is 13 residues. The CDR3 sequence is CASSYSEGDTQYF. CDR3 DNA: TGTGCCAGCAGTTACTCCGAGGGGGATACGCAGTATTTT.

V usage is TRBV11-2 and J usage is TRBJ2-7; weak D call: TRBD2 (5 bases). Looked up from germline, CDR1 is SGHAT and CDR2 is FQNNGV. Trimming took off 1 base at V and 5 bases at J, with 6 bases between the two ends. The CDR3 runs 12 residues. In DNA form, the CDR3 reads TGTGCCAGCAGCTTAGTGAGGGACGAGCAGTACTTC. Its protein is CASSLVRDEQYF.

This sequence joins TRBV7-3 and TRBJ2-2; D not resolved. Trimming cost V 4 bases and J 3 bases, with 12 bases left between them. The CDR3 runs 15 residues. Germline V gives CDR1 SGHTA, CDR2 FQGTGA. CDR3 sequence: CASSSEFTHTGELFF. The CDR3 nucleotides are TGTGCCAGCAGCTCAGAGTTTACCCACACCGGGGAGCTGTTTTTT. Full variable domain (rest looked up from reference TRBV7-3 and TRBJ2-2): GAGVSQTPSNKVTEKGKYVELRCDPISGHTALYWYRQSLGQGPEFLIYFQGTGAADDSGLPNDRFFAVRPEGSVSTLKIQRTERGDSAVYLCASSSEFTHTGELFFGEGSRLTVL.

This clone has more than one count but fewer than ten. The CDR3 DNA follows: TGTGCCAGCAGTTCGGACAGGGGGAGACAAGATACGCAGTATTTT. It yields the protein CASSSDRGRQDTQYF. The genes are TRBV27 and TRBJ2-3; TRBD1 matches at 10 bases. CDR3 size: 15 residues. The germline CDR1 and CDR2 sequences are MNHEY and SMNVEV (reference sequence). The trim removed 4 bases at V and 5 bases at J, leaving 6 bases unmatched.

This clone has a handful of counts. The CDR3 coding sequence is TGTGCCAGCAGCCCCGTGGGTCAGGGTTCCTACGAGCAGTACTTC. It yields the protein CASSPVGQGSYEQYF. The genes are TRBV5-6 and TRBJ2-7; D is possibly TRBD1 (5 bases). V lost 4 bases and J lost 1, with 15 bases in between. Germline V gene sequence: CDR1 SGHDT, CDR2 YYEEEE. The length of the CDR3 is 15 residues.

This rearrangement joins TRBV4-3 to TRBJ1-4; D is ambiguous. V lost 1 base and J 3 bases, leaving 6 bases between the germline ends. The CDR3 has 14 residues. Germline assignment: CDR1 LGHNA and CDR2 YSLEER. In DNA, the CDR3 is TGCGCCAGCAGCCAAGTTTTTGCTAATGAAAAACTGTTTTTT. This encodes CASSQVFANEKLFF.

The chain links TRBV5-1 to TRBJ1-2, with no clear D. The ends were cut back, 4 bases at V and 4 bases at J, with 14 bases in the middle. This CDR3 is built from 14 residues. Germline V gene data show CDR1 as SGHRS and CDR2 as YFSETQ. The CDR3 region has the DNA TGCGCCAGCAGCCAAGCCCCGGGAGGCTATGGCTACACCTTC. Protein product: CASSQAPGGYGYTF.

The CDR3 DNA reads as TGTGCCAGCATTCCACAGGAGCCACCCTACGAGCAGTACTTC. Amino acid sequence: CASIPQEPPYEQYF. The rearrangement links TRBV2 to TRBJ2-7, with D possibly matching TRBD1 (5 bases). Between the trimmed V and J ends, which lost 7 bases and 2 bases, there was a span of 15 bases. The germline V gene has CDR1 SNHLY and CDR2 FYNNEI. This CDR3 spans 14 amino acids.

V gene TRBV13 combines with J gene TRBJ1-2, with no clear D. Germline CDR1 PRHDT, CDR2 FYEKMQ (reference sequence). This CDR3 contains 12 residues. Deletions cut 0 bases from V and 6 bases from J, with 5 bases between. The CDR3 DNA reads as TGTGCCAGCAGCTTAGGACGGAATGGCTACACCTTC. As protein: CASSLGRNGYTF. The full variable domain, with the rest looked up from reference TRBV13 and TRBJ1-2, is AAGVIQSPRHLIKEKRETATLKCYPIPRHDTVYWYQQGPGQDPQFLISFYEKMQSDKGSIPDRFSAQQFSDYHSELNMSSLELGDSALYFCASSLGRNGYTFGSGTRLTVV.

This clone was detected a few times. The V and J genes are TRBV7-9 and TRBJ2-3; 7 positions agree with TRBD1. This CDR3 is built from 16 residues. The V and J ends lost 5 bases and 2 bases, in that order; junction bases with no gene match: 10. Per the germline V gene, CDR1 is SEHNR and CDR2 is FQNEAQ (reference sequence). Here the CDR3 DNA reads TGTGCCAGCAGCCGATACAGGGGCGAGGACACAGATACGCAGTATTTT. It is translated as CASSRYRGEDTDTQYF.

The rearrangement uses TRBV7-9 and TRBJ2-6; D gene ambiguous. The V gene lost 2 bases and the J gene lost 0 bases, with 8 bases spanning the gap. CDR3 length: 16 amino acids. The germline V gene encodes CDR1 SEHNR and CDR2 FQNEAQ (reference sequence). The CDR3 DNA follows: TGTGCCAGCAGCTTACCGAAAAGCTCTGGGGCCAACGTCCTGACTTTC. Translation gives CASSLPKSSGANVLTF.

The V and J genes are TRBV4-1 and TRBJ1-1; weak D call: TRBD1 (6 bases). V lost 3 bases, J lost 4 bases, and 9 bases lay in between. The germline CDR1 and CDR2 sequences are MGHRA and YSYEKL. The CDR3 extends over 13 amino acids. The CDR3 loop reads CASSQGGVTEAFF. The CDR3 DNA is TGCGCCAGCAGCCAGGGGGGCGTCACTGAAGCTTTCTTT.

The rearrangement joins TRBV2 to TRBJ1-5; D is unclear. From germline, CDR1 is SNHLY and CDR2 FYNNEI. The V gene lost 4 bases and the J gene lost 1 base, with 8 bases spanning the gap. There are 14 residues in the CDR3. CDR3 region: CASSGPTSNQPQHF. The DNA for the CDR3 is TGTGCCAGCAGTGGGCCCACGAGCAATCAGCCCCAGCATTTT.

The CDR3 region is CSVVPGRSNEQFF. As DNA, the CDR3 is TGCAGCGTTGTCCCGGGCCGTTCCAATGAGCAGTTCTTC. The chain uses TRBV29-1 and TRBJ2-1; D not certain. V lost 4 bases and J 6 bases, leaving 13 bases between the germline ends. CDR3 length: 13 amino acids. The germline V gene encodes CDR1 SQVTM and CDR2 ANQGSEA.

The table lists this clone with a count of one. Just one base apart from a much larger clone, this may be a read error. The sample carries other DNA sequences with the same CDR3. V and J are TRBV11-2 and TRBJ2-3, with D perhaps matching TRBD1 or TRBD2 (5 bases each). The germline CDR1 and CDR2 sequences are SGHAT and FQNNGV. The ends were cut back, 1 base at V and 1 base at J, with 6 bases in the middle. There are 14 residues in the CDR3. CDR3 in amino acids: CASSLVGGTDTQYF. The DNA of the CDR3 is TGTGCCAGCAGCTTAGTGGGGGGCACAGATACGCAGTATTTT.

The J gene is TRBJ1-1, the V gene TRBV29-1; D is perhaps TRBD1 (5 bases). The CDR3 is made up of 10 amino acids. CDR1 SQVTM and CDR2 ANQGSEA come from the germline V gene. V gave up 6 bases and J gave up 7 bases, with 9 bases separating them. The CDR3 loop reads CSVPGYEAFF. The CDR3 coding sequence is TGCAGCGTACCAGGGTATGAAGCTTTCTTT.

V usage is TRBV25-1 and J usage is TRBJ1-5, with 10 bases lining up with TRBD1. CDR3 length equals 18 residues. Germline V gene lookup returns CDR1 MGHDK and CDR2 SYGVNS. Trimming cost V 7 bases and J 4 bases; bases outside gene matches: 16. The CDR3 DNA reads TGTGCCAGCAACCTTCGGGGACAGGGGAATCTGAGGAATCAGCCCCAGCATTTT. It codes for CASNLRGQGNLRNQPQHF.

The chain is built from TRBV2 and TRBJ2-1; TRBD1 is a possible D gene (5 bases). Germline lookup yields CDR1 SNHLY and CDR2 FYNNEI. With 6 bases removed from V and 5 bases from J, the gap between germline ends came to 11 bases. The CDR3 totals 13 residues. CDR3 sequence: CASRVDRNNEQFF. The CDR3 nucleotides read TGTGCCAGCAGAGTTGACAGAAACAATGAGCAGTTCTTC.

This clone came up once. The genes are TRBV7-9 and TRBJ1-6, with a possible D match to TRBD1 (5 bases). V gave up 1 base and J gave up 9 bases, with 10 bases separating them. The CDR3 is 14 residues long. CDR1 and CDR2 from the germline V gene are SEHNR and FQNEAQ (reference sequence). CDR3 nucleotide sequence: TGTGCCAGCAGCTTAGAGGGGTGGGGTTCACCCCTCCACTTT. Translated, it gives CASSLEGWGSPLHF.

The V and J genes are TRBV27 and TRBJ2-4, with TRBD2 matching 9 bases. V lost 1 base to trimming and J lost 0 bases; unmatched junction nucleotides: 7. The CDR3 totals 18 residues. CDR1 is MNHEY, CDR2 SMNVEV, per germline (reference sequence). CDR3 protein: CASSLWASGVGAKNIQYF. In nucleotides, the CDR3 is TGTGCCAGCAGTTTATGGGCTAGCGGGGTGGGAGCCAAAAACATTCAGTACTTC.